The 24 T cell receptor beta chains reported below all come from one sample, sequenced in a study of blood T cell repertoires in COVID-19. Clones were read by immunoSEQ multiplex PCR, and TCRdb kept only the in-frame ones, dropping some. The sample consists of 200,000 to 250,000 clones, 80% to 90% of them appearing once. Sample: PBMCs or T cells enriched from blood (not recorded which). All receptors come from a woman in her fifties or sixties who had been exposed to COVID-19.

This chain links TRBV9 with TRBJ2-3; D perhaps matches TRBD2 (6 bases). The V gene's germline CDR1 is SGDLS and CDR2 YYNGEE. This CDR3 spans 17 amino acids. Deletions cut 0 bases from V and 8 bases from J, with 22 bases between. CDR3 residues: CASSVGRDSNIIVTQYF. In DNA form, the CDR3 reads TGTGCCAGCAGCGTAGGAAGGGACTCGAACATCATAGTTACGCAGTATTTT.

Here the CDR3 DNA reads TGTGCCAGCACCCCGGGGCAGGGGTTTTCCTCTGGAAACACCATATATTTT. This encodes CASTPGQGFSSGNTIYF. The chain joins TRBV2 to TRBJ1-3; D is perhaps TRBD1 (6 bases). The CDR3 contains 17 residues. V was cut by 7 bases and J by 0 bases, with 19 bases left in between. From germline, CDR1 is SNHLY and CDR2 FYNNEI.

V and J are TRBV6-2 or TRBV6-3 and TRBJ2-6; 7 bases match TRBD1. The CDR3 sequence is 20 residues long. Germline V gene data show CDR1 as MNHEY and CDR2 as SVGEGT. V lost 2 bases to trimming and J lost 0 bases; unmatched junction nucleotides: 13. In nucleotides, the CDR3 is TGTGCCAGCAGTTACGAAGGGACCTTAGGGGGCTTCTCTGGGGCCAACGTCCTGACTTTC. It encodes CASSYEGTLGGFSGANVLTF.

The chain carries TRBV7-8 and TRBJ1-1, with TRBD1 matching 7 bases. Germline CDR1 SGHVS, CDR2 FQNEAQ. Losses at the gene ends were 5 bases for V and 3 bases for J; bases not matched to a gene: 3. CDR3 length: 13 amino acids. The CDR3 region has the DNA TGTGCCAGCAGCCGGGACAGCTACACTGAAGCTTTCTTT. Translated, it gives CASSRDSYTEAFF.

The sample holds a few counts of this clone. The chain combines TRBV4-3 with TRBJ2-4; TRBD1 agrees at 8 bases. CDR1 and CDR2 from the germline V gene are LGHNA and YSLEER. The CDR3 totals 16 residues. The V and J ends lost 0 bases and 6 bases, in that order; junction bases with no gene match: 7. The CDR3 coding sequence is TGCGCCAGCAGCCAAGAAGGGCAGGGGGCCCTAAACATTCAGTACTTC. Translated: CASSQEGQGALNIQYF.

Comments on this clone: The junction departs from germline at one end; a sequencing error may be responsible. This chain connects TRBV6-2 or TRBV6-3 to TRBJ2-7, with 8 positions matching TRBD2. CDR3 length equals 13 residues. The germline CDR1 and CDR2 sequences are MNHEY and SVGEGT. The DNA for the CDR3 is TGTGCCAGCAGTGCTCTAGCGGGTTACGATCAGTACTTC. Translating gives CASSALAGYDQYF.

The rearrangement links TRBV7-2 to TRBJ2-7; D may be TRBD1 (5 bases). V lost 5 bases, J lost 3 bases, and 20 bases lay in between. The CDR3 runs to 16 residues. Germline V gene sequence: CDR1 SGHTA, CDR2 FQGNSA. This CDR3 is CASSPERARAGYEQYF. CDR3 bases: TGTGCCAGCAGCCCCGAGAGAGCCAGGGCCGGCTACGAGCAGTACTTC.

CDR3 sequence reads: CASFSTGGYTQYF. The CDR3 DNA reads as TGTGCCAGCTTCTCCACAGGGGGCTATACGCAGTATTTT. This sequence joins TRBV18 and TRBJ2-3; 9 bases fit TRBD1. Per germline, CDR1 KGHSH and CDR2 LQKENI. The CDR3 covers 13 residues. The V segment lost 7 bases and the J segment 7 bases; nucleotides outside the gene matches: 6.

The chain couples TRBV6-5 to TRBJ1-2; the D gene is possibly TRBD1 (5 bases). In germline, CDR1 is MNHEY, CDR2 SVGAGI. V shed 1 base and J shed 5 bases, with 14 bases lying between them. The CDR3 spans 15 residues. The CDR3 loop is CASSYYWGGSYGYTF. For the CDR3, the DNA is TGTGCCAGCAGTTACTATTGGGGGGGTAGTTATGGCTACACCTTC.

The chain carries TRBV4-3 and TRBJ1-1, with a weak D call TRBD1 (5 bases). The germline gives CDR1 LGHNA, CDR2 YSLEER. V was pared by 0 bases and J by 5 bases, with 13 bases between. The CDR3 contains 15 residues. Here the CDR3 reads CASSQDRRGGTEAFF. CDR3 nucleotide sequence: TGCGCCAGCAGCCAAGATCGGAGGGGTGGAACTGAAGCTTTCTTT.

This chain links TRBV19 with TRBJ1-2; no definite D call. This CDR3 is built from 15 residues. The germline V gene has CDR1 LNHDA and CDR2 SQIVND (reference sequence). V dropped 0 bases and J dropped 7 bases, with 15 bases sitting between them. The CDR3 here is CASSIEVWQTSGYTF. For the CDR3, the DNA is TGTGCCAGTAGTATAGAAGTTTGGCAGACATCTGGCTACACCTTC.

The chain recombines TRBV7-2 with TRBJ1-6; D gene uncertain. The CDR3 runs to 14 residues. The germline V and J ends were trimmed by 2 bases and 5 bases, with 7 bases remaining between them. CDR1 SGHTA and CDR2 FQGNSA come from the germline V gene. DNA for the CDR3: TGTGCCAGCAGCTTAAGCAGGAATAATTCACCCCTCCACTTT. Translated, it gives CASSLSRNNSPLHF.

This chain joins TRBV5-1 and TRBJ2-3, with D tentatively TRBD1 (6 bases). The CDR3 runs 14 residues. Germline loops: CDR1 SGHRS, CDR2 YFSETQ. V lost 2 bases to trimming and J lost 3 bases, with 10 bases between them. The CDR3 spells CASSLQGFTDTQYF. The CDR3 DNA follows: TGCGCCAGCAGCTTACAGGGCTTTACAGATACGCAGTATTTT.

The CDR3 DNA reads TGTGCCTGGCTTGACAAGGGGAAGAAGTGGGCCAACGTCCTGACTTTC. It translates to CAWLDKGKKWANVLTF. J is TRBJ2-6 and V is TRBV30; the D gene is possibly TRBD1 (5 bases). Trimming took 5 bases from V and 5 from J, leaving 19 bases between them. Germline V CDR1 and CDR2: GTSNPN, SVGIG (reference sequence). The CDR3 covers 16 residues.

The rearrangement joins TRBV11-2 to TRBJ2-3; D might be TRBD2 (6 bases). The CDR3 totals 15 residues. Trimming cost V 5 bases and J 0 bases, with 12 bases left between them. Germline V gene sequence: CDR1 SGHAT, CDR2 FQNNGV. This chain's CDR3 is CASSRGSPSTDTQYF. For the CDR3, the DNA is TGTGCCAGCAGCCGGGGGTCCCCTAGCACAGATACGCAGTATTTT.

This chain uses TRBV3-1 (or the pseudogene TRBV3-2) with TRBJ1-3, with D hard to call. V was trimmed by 6 bases and J by 0 bases, leaving 9 bases between them. The CDR3 is made up of 14 amino acids. Germline CDR1 is LGHDT and CDR2 is YNNKEL (reference sequence). CDR3 DNA sequence: TGTGCCAGCAGTCCCTCCCCCTCTGGAAACACCATATATTTT. Protein: CASSPSPSGNTIYF.

The chain joins TRBV2 to TRBJ2-3; a possible D gene is TRBD1 (5 bases). Trimming stripped 5 bases from V and 3 bases from J, with 9 bases between. This CDR3 comprises 13 residues. Germline V CDR1 and CDR2: SNHLY, FYNNEI. The CDR3, as DNA: TGTGCCAGCAGTAAGACAGCTACAGATACGCAGTATTTT. It specifies CASSKTATDTQYF.

This chain uses TRBV29-1 with TRBJ2-7; D not resolved. Trimming stripped 4 bases from V and 2 bases from J, with 15 bases between. The CDR3 consists of 14 residues. Germline CDR1 reads SQVTM; CDR2 reads ANQGSEA. The CDR3 is CSVGTVVSPYEQYF. The CDR3 nucleotides read TGCAGCGTTGGCACTGTTGTATCCCCCTACGAGCAGTACTTC.

This clone occurred once. Other nucleotide sequences from this sample produce the same CDR3. This chain links TRBV7-8 with TRBJ1-1, with TRBD1 identical over 7 bases. J lost 0 bases, V lost 3 bases, and 1 base had no gene match. Germline CDR1 and CDR2: SGHVS and FQNEAQ. The CDR3 loop spans 14 amino acids. CDR3 DNA sequence: TGTGCCAGCAGCTTTAGGGGGCTGAACACTGAAGCTTTCTTT. Its translation is CASSFRGLNTEAFF.

The V gene is TRBV7-2, the J gene TRBJ1-2; 8 positions agree with TRBD1. CDR1 is SGHTA, CDR2 FQGNSA, per germline. Unmatched junction bases numbered 11, after V lost 4 bases and J lost 1 base. This CDR3 has 17 amino acids. The CDR3 here is CASSSTNRQGINYGYTF. The CDR3 DNA sequence: TGTGCCAGCAGCTCGACGAACAGACAGGGGATTAACTATGGCTACACCTTC.

The chain couples TRBV7-2 to TRBJ1-5, with TRBD1 matching over 7 bases. Germline V gene sequence: CDR1 SGHTA, CDR2 FQGNSA. With 5 bases clipped from V and 4 bases from J, the junction kept 11 bases outside the gene matches. This CDR3 is 16 amino acids long. The CDR3 nucleotides are TGTGCCAGCAGCCTACAGGGGCCTTCCCGGAATCAGCCCCAGCATTTT. Translating gives CASSLQGPSRNQPQHF. Drawing the rest from reference TRBV7-2 and TRBJ1-5, the complete variable domain is GAGVSQSPSNKVTEKGKDVELRCDPISGHTALYWYRQSLGQGLEFLIYFQGNSAPDKSGLPSDRFSAERTGGSVSTLTIQRTQQEDSAVYLCASSLQGPSRNQPQHFGDGTRLSIL.

The gene calls are TRBV2 and TRBJ2-3, with D possibly TRBD1 on 6 matching bases. V was shortened by 6 bases and J by 2 bases, with 12 bases between the two germline ends. CDR3 length equals 14 residues. The germline V gene encodes CDR1 SNHLY and CDR2 FYNNEI. In DNA form, the CDR3 reads TGTGCCAGCAGGGACAGCCCACTCACAGATACGCAGTATTTT. The encoded protein is CASRDSPLTDTQYF.

The rearrangement joins TRBV6-6 to TRBJ2-7; TRBD1 aligns across 7 bases. J gave up 3 bases and V 2 bases, and 4 bases lay outside the gene matches. The germline V gene has CDR1 MNHNY and CDR2 SVGAGI (reference sequence). CDR3 length: 14 amino acids. CDR3 protein: CASSYPDRHYEQYF. CDR3 DNA sequence: TGTGCCAGCAGTTACCCGGACAGGCACTACGAGCAGTACTTC.

The chain couples TRBV5-1 to TRBJ2-5; D not resolved. The CDR3 consists of 13 residues. Trimming pared 0 bases from V and 5 bases from J, leaving 8 bases between. Germline CDR1 SGHRS, CDR2 YFSETQ. DNA of the CDR3: TGCGCCAGCAGCTTGGCACAGTGGGAGACCCAGTACTTC. The encoded protein is CASSLAQWETQYF. The full variable domain, rest sourced from reference TRBV5-1 and TRBJ2-5, is KAGVTQTPRYLIKTRGQQVTLSCSPISGHRSVSWYQQTPGQGLQFLFEYFSETQRNKGNFPGRFSGRQFSNSRSEMNVSTLELGDSALYLCASSLAQWETQYFGPGTRLLVL.